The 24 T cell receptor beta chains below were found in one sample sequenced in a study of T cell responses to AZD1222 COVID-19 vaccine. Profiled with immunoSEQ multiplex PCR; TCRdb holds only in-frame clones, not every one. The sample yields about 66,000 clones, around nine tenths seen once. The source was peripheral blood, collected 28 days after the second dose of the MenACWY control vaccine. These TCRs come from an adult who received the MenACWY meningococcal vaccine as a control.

This CDR3 reads CASSLRASGSGADTQYF. CDR3 coding DNA: TGTGCCAGCAGCTTAAGGGCTAGCGGGAGTGGCGCAGATACGCAGTATTTT. This chain links TRBV11-2 with TRBJ2-3, with 10 nucleotides matching TRBD2. V dropped 2 bases and J dropped 4; count of bases not matched to a gene: 9. The germline V gene encodes CDR1 SGHAT and CDR2 FQNNGV. The CDR3 has 17 residues.

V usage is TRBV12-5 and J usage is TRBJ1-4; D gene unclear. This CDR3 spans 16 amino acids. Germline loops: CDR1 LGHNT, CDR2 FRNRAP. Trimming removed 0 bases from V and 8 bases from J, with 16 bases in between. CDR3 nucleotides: TGTGCTAGTGGTTTGGTATTAGGGCCGAATAGAGAAAAACTGTTTTTT. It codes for CASGLVLGPNREKLFF.

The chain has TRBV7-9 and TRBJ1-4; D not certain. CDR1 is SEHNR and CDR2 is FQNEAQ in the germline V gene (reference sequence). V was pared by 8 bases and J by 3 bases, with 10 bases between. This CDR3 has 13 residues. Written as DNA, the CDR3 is TGTGCCAGCCTCTCGCTGCCTAATGAAAAACTGTTTTTT. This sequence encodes CASLSLPNEKLFF.

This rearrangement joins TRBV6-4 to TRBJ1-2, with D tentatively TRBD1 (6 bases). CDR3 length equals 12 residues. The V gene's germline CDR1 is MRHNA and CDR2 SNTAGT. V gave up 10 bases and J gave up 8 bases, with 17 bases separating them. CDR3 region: CATPDRSGGYTF. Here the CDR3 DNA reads TGTGCCACCCCTGACAGGTCCGGCGGCTACACCTTC.

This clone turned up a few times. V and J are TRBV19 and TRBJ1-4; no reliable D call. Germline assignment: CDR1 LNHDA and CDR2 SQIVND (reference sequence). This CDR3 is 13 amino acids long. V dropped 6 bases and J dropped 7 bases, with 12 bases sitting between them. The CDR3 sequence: CASRKGRLEKLFF. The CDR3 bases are TGTGCCAGTAGAAAGGGTAGACTTGAAAAACTGTTTTTT.

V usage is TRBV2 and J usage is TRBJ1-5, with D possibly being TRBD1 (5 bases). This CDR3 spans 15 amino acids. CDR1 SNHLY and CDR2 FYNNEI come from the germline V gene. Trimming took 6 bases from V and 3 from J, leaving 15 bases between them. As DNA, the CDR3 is TGTGCCAGCAGCCCAGCCTGGGGCACCAATCAGCCCCAGCATTTT. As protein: CASSPAWGTNQPQHF.

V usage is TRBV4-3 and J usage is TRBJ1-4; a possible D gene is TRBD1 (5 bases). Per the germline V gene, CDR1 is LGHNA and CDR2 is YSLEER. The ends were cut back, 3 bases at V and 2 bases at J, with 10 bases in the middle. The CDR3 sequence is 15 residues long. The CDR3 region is CASSQFRQTNEKLFF. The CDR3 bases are TGCGCCAGCAGCCAGTTCCGACAGACTAATGAAAAACTGTTTTTT.

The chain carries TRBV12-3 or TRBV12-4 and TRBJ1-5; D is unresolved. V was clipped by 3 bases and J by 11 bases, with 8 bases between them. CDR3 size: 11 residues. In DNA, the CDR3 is TGTGCCAGCAGTTTCCTTGAAGCCCAGCATTTT. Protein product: CASSFLEAQHF.

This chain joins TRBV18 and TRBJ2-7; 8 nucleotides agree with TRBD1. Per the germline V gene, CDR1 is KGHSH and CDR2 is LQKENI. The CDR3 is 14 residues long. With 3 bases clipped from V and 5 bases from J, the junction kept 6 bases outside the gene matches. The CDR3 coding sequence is TGTGCCAGCTCACCGGGACAGGCCCTGGACGAGCAGTACTTC. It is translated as CASSPGQALDEQYF.

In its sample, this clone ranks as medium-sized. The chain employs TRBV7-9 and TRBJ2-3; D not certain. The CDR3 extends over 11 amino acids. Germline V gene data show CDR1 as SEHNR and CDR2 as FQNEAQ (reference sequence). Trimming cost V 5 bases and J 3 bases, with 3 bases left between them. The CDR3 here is CASSPTDTQYF. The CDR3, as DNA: TGTGCCAGCAGCCCAACAGATACGCAGTATTTT.

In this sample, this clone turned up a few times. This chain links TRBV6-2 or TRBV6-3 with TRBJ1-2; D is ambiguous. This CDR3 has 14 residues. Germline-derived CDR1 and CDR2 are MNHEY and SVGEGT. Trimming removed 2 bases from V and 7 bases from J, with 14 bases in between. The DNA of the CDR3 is TGTGCCAGCAGTTACCACAGCTCTGCAGGTGGCTACACCTTC. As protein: CASSYHSSAGGYTF.

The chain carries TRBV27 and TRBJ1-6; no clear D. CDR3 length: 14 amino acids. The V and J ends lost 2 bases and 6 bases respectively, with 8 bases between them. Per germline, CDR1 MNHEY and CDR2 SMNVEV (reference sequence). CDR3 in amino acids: CASSLGGINSPLHF. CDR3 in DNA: TGTGCCAGCAGTTTAGGCGGGATTAATTCACCCCTCCACTTT.

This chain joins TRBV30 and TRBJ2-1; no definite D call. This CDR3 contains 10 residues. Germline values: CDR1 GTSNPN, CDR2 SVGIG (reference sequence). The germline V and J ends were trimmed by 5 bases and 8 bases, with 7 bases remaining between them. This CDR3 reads CAWGVDEQFF. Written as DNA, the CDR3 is TGTGCCTGGGGGGTGGATGAGCAGTTCTTC.

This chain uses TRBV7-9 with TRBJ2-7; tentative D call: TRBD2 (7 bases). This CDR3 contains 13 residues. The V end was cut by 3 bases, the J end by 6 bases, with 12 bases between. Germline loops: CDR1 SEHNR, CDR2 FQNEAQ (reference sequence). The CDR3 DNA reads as TGTGCCAGCAGCTTGGGGGGGCGCTTCGAGCAGTACTTC. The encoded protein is CASSLGGRFEQYF. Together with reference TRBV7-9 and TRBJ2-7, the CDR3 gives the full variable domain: DTGVSQNPRHKITKRGQNVTFRCDPISEHNRLYWYRQTLGQGPEFLTYFQNEAQLEKSRLLSDRFSAERPKGSFSTLEIQRTEQGDSAMYLCASSLGGRFEQYFGPGTRLTVT.

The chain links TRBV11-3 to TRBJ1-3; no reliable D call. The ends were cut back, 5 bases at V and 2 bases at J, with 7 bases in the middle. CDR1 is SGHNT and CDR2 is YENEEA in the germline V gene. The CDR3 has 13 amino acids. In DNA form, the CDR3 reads TGTGCCAGCAGCCCCCGCCCTGGAAACACCATATATTTT. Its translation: CASSPRPGNTIYF.

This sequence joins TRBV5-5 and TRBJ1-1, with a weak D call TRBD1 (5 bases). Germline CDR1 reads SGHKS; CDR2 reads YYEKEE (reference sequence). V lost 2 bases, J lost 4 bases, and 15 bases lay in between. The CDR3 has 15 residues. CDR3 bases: TGTGCCAGCAGCTTCCGTTGGCAGGGTCGCACTGAAGCTTTCTTT. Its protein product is CASSFRWQGRTEAFF.

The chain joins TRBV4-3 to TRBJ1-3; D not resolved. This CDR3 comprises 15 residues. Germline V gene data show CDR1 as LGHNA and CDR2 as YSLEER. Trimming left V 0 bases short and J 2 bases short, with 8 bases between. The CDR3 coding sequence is TGCGCCAGCAGCCAAGACCGTGGCCCTGGAAACACCATATATTTT. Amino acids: CASSQDRGPGNTIYF.

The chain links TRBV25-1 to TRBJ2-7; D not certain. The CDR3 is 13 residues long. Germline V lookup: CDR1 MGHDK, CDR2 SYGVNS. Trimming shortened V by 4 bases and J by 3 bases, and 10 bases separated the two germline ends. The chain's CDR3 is CASSAPDGYEQYF. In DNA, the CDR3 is TGTGCCAGCAGTGCACCGGACGGCTACGAGCAGTACTTC.

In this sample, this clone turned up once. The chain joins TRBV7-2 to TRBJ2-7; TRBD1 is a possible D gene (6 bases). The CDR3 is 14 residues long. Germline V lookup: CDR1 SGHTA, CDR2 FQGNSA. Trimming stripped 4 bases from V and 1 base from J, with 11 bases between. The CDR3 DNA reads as TGTGCCAGCAGCTCACAGGGTAGGTCCTACGAGCAGTACTTC. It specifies CASSSQGRSYEQYF.

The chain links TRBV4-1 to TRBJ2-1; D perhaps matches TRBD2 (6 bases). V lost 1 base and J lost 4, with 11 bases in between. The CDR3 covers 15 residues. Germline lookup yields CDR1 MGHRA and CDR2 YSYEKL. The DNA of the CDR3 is TGCGCCAGCAGCCAAGTTGATGGAGGGTACAATGAGCAGTTCTTC. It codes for CASSQVDGGYNEQFF.

CDR3 residues: CASSLGGRLSTDTQYF. The CDR3 DNA follows: TGTGCCAGCAGCTTGGGTGGTAGATTAAGCACAGATACGCAGTATTTT. The chain has TRBV5-6 and TRBJ2-3, with unresolved D. Trimming took off 0 bases at V and 0 bases at J, with 11 bases between the two ends. The germline CDR1 and CDR2 sequences are SGHDT and YYEEEE. This CDR3 is 16 amino acids long.

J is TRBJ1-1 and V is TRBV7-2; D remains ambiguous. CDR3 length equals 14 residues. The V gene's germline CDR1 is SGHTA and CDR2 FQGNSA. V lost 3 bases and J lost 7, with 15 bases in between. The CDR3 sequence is CASSFRGGPVEAFF. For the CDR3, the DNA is TGTGCCAGCAGCTTTCGCGGTGGGCCAGTTGAAGCTTTCTTT.

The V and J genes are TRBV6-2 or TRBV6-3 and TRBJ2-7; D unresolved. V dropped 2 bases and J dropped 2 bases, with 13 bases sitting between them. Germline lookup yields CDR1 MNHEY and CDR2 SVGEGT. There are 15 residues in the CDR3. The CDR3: CASSYRVSAAYEQYF. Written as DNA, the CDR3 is TGTGCCAGCAGTTACCGAGTTTCAGCTGCCTACGAGCAGTACTTC.

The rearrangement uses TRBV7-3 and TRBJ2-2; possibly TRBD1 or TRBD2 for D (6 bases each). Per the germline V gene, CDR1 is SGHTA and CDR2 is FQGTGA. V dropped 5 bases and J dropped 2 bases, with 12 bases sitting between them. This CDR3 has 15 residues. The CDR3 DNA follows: TGTGCCAGCAGCAAATGGGGGGCTAACACCGGGGAGCTGTTTTTT. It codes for CASSKWGANTGELFF.